The clone carrying this T cell receptor (beta chain) has a count of ten or more. What it recognizes is unknown. The data originate from a study of CD8 T cells in ankylosing spondylitis. Whole-study findings and limits: Enrichment of disease-linked clones was reportedly significant in matched ankylosing spondylitis synovial fluid.

CDR3 length: 11 residues. V dropped 6 bases and J dropped 11 bases, with 10 bases sitting between them. The germline V gene has CDR1 MNHEY and CDR2 SVGEGT. In TCRdb, the 5' RACE reads were re-called with MiXCR into one record per CDR3 protein. Of 200,000 or so distinct CDR3 sequences in the sample, 10% to 15% were seen once. Material: blood, either unsorted or a sorted T cell fraction (not recorded which). The TCR originated in a female donor with ankylosing spondylitis or in good health (not recorded which). The rearrangement uses TRBV6-2 or TRBV6-3 and TRBJ2-2; no definite D call. In DNA form, the CDR3 reads TGTGCCAGCAGCCCGTTGCTCGAGCTGTTTTTT. Protein product: CASSPLLELFF.